These 21 T cell receptor beta chains originate from one sample sequenced in a study of radiotherapy plus CTLA-4 blockade in lung cancer. Assay: immunoSEQ multiplex PCR; the TCRdb copy retains only in-frame clones and omits some. This table holds about 120,000 clones, over 65% found once. The sample was peripheral blood, taken from a patient treated with radiotherapy plus ipilimumab. The origin of the receptors is a human donor with non-small cell lung cancer that progressed on radiotherapy plus ipilimumab. Some clones in this sample may be carry-over from other donors' samples.

The gene calls are TRBV7-3 and TRBJ2-1; 13 bases align to TRBD2. Germline CDR1 is SGHTA and CDR2 is FQGTGA. This CDR3 comprises 20 residues. V was pared by 4 bases and J by 0 bases, with 12 bases of the junction left unmatched. The CDR3 sequence: CASSSQPGLAGPSSYNEQFF. In DNA form, the CDR3 reads TGTGCCAGCAGCTCCCAACCGGGACTAGCGGGGCCGAGCTCCTACAATGAGCAGTTCTTC.

CDR3 amino acids: CAGGGASTNEKLFF. CDR3 DNA: TGTGCCGGAGGGGGCGCCAGCACTAATGAAAAACTGTTTTTT. The rearrangement joins TRBV19 to TRBJ1-4; TRBD1 aligns across 7 bases. This CDR3 has 14 amino acids. Germline CDR1 is LNHDA and CDR2 is SQIVND (reference sequence). V dropped 11 bases and J dropped 2; count of bases not matched to a gene: 8.

The chain uses TRBV11-1 and TRBJ1-2; no definite D call. The CDR3 consists of 14 residues. The germline CDR1 and CDR2 sequences are SGHAT and FQDESV (reference sequence). V lost 5 bases and J lost 2, with 12 bases in between. The CDR3 sequence: CASSPALGNYGYTF. The CDR3 DNA reads TGTGCCAGCAGCCCCGCCCTGGGCAACTATGGCTACACCTTC.

The chain uses TRBV5-1 and TRBJ2-1; D unclear. This CDR3 comprises 14 residues. CDR1 and CDR2 (germline): SGHRS, YFSETQ. Trimming removed 6 bases at V and 0 bases at J, with 10 bases between. The CDR3 sequence is CASKFQSSYNEQFF. The CDR3 nucleotides read TGCGCCAGCAAGTTTCAGAGCTCCTACAATGAGCAGTTCTTC.

V is TRBV18 and J is TRBJ1-2; TRBD1 matches 7 bases. Germline-derived CDR1 and CDR2 are KGHSH and LQKENI. The CDR3 contains 15 residues. With 0 bases clipped from V and 5 bases from J, the junction kept 6 bases outside the gene matches. As DNA, the CDR3 is TGTGCCAGCTCACCACCGATGTCAGGGGGATATGGCTACACCTTC. Its translation: CASSPPMSGGYGYTF.

The chain couples TRBV7-2 to TRBJ1-2, with unresolved D. Trimming removed 4 bases at V and 4 bases at J, with 10 bases between. CDR3 length: 13 amino acids. Germline V lookup: CDR1 SGHTA, CDR2 FQGNSA. CDR3 amino acids: CASSWDRRYGYTF. The CDR3 DNA reads as TGTGCCAGCAGCTGGGATAGACGCTATGGCTACACCTTC.

The chain is built from TRBV7-3 and TRBJ1-6, with 7 nucleotides matching TRBD1. CDR3 length equals 17 residues. Germline trimming cut 5 bases from V and 7 bases from J; bases unmatched to any gene: 14. CDR1 and CDR2 (germline): SGHTA, FQGTGA. This CDR3 is CASSPRTGDRPNSPLHF. CDR3 bases: TGTGCCAGCAGCCCTCGGACAGGCGACAGACCCAATTCACCCCTCCACTTT.

The rearrangement uses TRBV5-4 and TRBJ2-3, with 11 nucleotides matching TRBD1. Unmatched junction bases numbered 7, after V lost 3 bases and J lost 7 bases. The CDR3 is made up of 15 amino acids. Germline loops: CDR1 SGHNT, CDR2 YYREEE (reference sequence). The CDR3 DNA reads TGTGCCAGCAGCTCCCGGGACAGGGGGACCAATACGCAGTATTTT. Encoded protein: CASSSRDRGTNTQYF.

The chain joins TRBV7-6 to TRBJ1-2; 8 bases line up with TRBD1. V dropped 5 bases and J dropped 6; count of bases not matched to a gene: 5. The CDR3 sequence is 13 residues long. Per germline, CDR1 SGHVS and CDR2 FNYEAQ. This CDR3 reads CASSTGTGNGYTF. The DNA of the CDR3 is TGTGCCAGCAGCACCGGGACAGGAAATGGCTACACCTTC. The variable domain in full, completed from reference TRBV7-6 and TRBJ1-2, reads GAGVSQSPRYKVTKRGQDVALRCDPISGHVSLYWYRQALGQGPEFLTYFNYEAQQDKSGLPNDRFSAERPEGSISTLTIQRTEQRDSAMYRCASSTGTGNGYTFGSGTRLTVV.

On this clone itself: Germline is not matched at one junction end, which may reflect a read error. This chain connects TRBV18 to TRBJ2-7, with no clear D. The CDR3 contains 11 residues. The V gene's germline CDR1 is KGHSH and CDR2 LQKENI. In DNA form, the CDR3 reads TGTGCCACCTCAACCCTCTCCGAGCAGTACTTC. It translates to CATSTLSEQYF.

The chain couples TRBV19 to TRBJ1-2, with 7 bases fitting TRBD1. The CDR3 runs 15 residues. Trimming took 5 bases from V and 7 from J; bases not matched to a gene: 13. Germline lookup yields CDR1 LNHDA and CDR2 SQIVND (reference sequence). The DNA for the CDR3 is TGTGCCAGTAGTTCCGGACCCGACAGGGCGAGTGGCTACACCTTC. Translation gives CASSSGPDRASGYTF.

The gene calls are TRBV11-1 and TRBJ2-5; no clear D gene. The CDR3 totals 15 residues. Germline V lookup: CDR1 SGHAT, CDR2 FQDESV (reference sequence). V lost 5 bases and J 5 bases, leaving 18 bases between the germline ends. The CDR3 DNA is TGTGCCAGCAGCCGATCCCCGAACGTGGGGGAGACCCAGTACTTC. It encodes CASSRSPNVGETQYF.

The chain joins TRBV29-1 to TRBJ2-7, with 14 bases lining up with TRBD2. This CDR3 comprises 14 residues. V shed 6 bases, J shed 3 bases, and the junction held 4 bases outside the gene matches. Per the germline V gene, CDR1 is SQVTM and CDR2 is ANQGSEA. This chain's CDR3 is CSVVGTSGGYEQYF. The CDR3 nucleotides read TGCAGCGTGGTTGGGACTAGCGGGGGCTACGAGCAGTACTTC.

This clone was seen only once. J is TRBJ2-7 and V is TRBV30, with 9 bases fitting TRBD2. The junction had 8 bases not matched to a gene; V was cut back by 5 bases and J by 3 bases. CDR3 length: 14 residues. Looked up from germline, CDR1 is GTSNPN and CDR2 is SVGIG (reference sequence). The CDR3 spells CAWVAGASFYEQYF. The CDR3 DNA reads TGTGCCTGGGTAGCGGGGGCCTCTTTCTACGAGCAGTACTTC.

The rearrangement joins TRBV9 to TRBJ2-3; D ambiguous. The CDR3 has 14 residues. Germline V CDR1 and CDR2: SGDLS, YYNGEE. The V end lost 2 bases, the J end lost 1 base, and 8 bases lay between the germline ends. CDR3 amino acids: CASSVNLGTDTQYF. CDR3 sequence (DNA): TGTGCCAGCAGCGTCAATTTAGGCACAGATACGCAGTATTTT.

The chain employs TRBV28 and TRBJ1-2; D remains ambiguous. CDR1 and CDR2 (germline): MDHEN, SYDVKM. Trimming took off 3 bases at V and 3 bases at J, with 5 bases between the two ends. The CDR3 is made up of 12 amino acids. CDR3 sequence (DNA): TGTGCCAGCAGTTTTCGGGACTATGGCTACACCTTC. Protein sequence: CASSFRDYGYTF.

The chain combines TRBV5-1 with TRBJ2-5; 9 bases fit TRBD2. CDR1 is SGHRS and CDR2 is YFSETQ in the germline V gene. Losses at the gene ends were 7 bases for V and 5 bases for J; bases not matched to a gene: 12. This CDR3 comprises 15 residues. The CDR3 is CASADLRGGRETQYF. Here the CDR3 DNA reads TGCGCCAGCGCCGACCTGCGGGGGGGCCGGGAGACCCAGTACTTC.

The chain combines TRBV7-8 with TRBJ2-7; TRBD1 matches at 9 bases. V shed 5 bases, J shed 1 base, and the junction held 9 bases outside the gene matches. Germline lookup yields CDR1 SGHVS and CDR2 FQNEAQ. This CDR3 contains 16 residues. The CDR3 nucleotides are TGTGCCAGCAGCCCCTTTTTTGGGACAGGGTCCTACGAGCAGTACTTC. Protein sequence: CASSPFFGTGSYEQYF.

V and J are TRBV5-1 and TRBJ1-4; tentatively, D is TRBD1 (5 bases). This CDR3 is built from 12 residues. Trimming took 6 bases from V and 8 from J, leaving 11 bases between them. Germline lookup yields CDR1 SGHRS and CDR2 YFSETQ. In DNA, the CDR3 is TGCGCCAGCATGGGGGAAAGGGAAAAACTGTTTTTT. Translated: CASMGEREKLFF. Combining the CDR3 with reference TRBV5-1 and TRBJ1-4 gives the whole variable domain KAGVTQTPRYLIKTRGQQVTLSCSPISGHRSVSWYQQTPGQGLQFLFEYFSETQRNKGNFPGRFSGRQFSNSRSEMNVSTLELGDSALYLCASMGEREKLFFGSGTQLSVL.

The gene calls are TRBV7-2 and TRBJ1-1; the D is unclear. There are 14 residues in the CDR3. Germline-derived CDR1 and CDR2 are SGHTA and FQGNSA. V lost 5 bases and J lost 5, with 15 bases in between. The CDR3 DNA follows: TGTGCCAGCAGCCTACTCAATCGCGCTACTGAAGCTTTCTTT. This sequence encodes CASSLLNRATEAFF.

The CDR3 spells CASSEATGGTLDTQYF. CDR3 nucleotides: TGTGCCAGCAGTGAAGCTACAGGGGGAACGTTGGATACGCAGTATTTT. The chain is built from TRBV2 and TRBJ2-3, with 8 bases fitting TRBD1. Germline V gene sequence: CDR1 SNHLY, CDR2 FYNNEI. Unmatched junction bases numbered 8, after V lost 0 bases and J lost 6 bases. The CDR3 has 16 amino acids.